A selection of T cell receptor beta chains follows, all from one sample in a study of T cells after yellow fever vaccination. TCRdb called the 5' RACE reads again in MiXCR, with one record for every CDR3 protein. This sample has 500,000 to 650,000 distinct CDR3 sequences, with over 9% found just once. Here the sequenced sample was PBMCs, taken on the day of the yellow fever booster vaccination. The source is a man under 40 who received the YFV17D yellow fever vaccine. CDR3s include the opening cysteine and the closing phenylalanine or tryptophan. The D gene is left open where the match is weak. Expanded clones get a size class; other rows say once, few or many, or leave the size out.

j_gene | abundance | v_gene | d_gene | CDR3aa | CDR3nt
TRBJ1-2 | - | TRBV20-1 | TRBD1 | CSASLTGGVSGYTF | TGCAGTGCTAGCTTGACAGGGGGCGTATCTGGCTACACCTTC
TRBJ2-1 | many | TRBV29-1 | TRBD1 | CSVARGLEQFF | TGCAGCGTCGCCAGGGGGCTGGAGCAGTTCTTC
TRBJ2-1 | - | TRBV20-1 | TRBD2 | CSARSSGGRDEQFF | TGCAGTGCTAGATCTAGCGGGGGTAGGGATGAGCAGTTCTTC
TRBJ2-1 | few | TRBV20-1 | TRBD1 | CSARGDRGVGEQFF | TGCAGTGCTAGAGGCGACAGGGGCGTCGGTGAGCAGTTCTTC
TRBJ2-2 | - | TRBV14 | - | CASSQDFANTGELFF | TGTGCCAGCAGCCAAGACTTTGCGAACACCGGGGAGCTGTTTTTT
TRBJ2-1 | - | TRBV20-1 | - | CSAASGVGLEQFF | TGCAGTGCAGCTTCAGGGGTGGGGCTTGAGCAGTTCTTC
TRBJ2-3 | - | TRBV4-2 | TRBD2 | CASSQGTSGRSDTQYF | TGTGCCAGCAGCCAAGGCACTAGCGGGAGATCAGATACGCAGTATTTT
TRBJ2-1 | few | TRBV20-1 | TRBD1 | CSARADRGRGEQFF | TGCAGTGCTAGAGCCGACAGGGGGAGGGGTGAGCAGTTCTTC
TRBJ2-1 | few | TRBV6-7 | TRBD1 | CGCTGGVYNEQFF | TGTGGATGTACAGGGGGAGTCTACAATGAGCAGTTCTTC
TRBJ1-4 | - | TRBV10-3 | - | CAISEAGPRVEKLFF | TGTGCCATCAGTGAGGCCGGGCCCAGGGTTGAAAAACTGTTTTTT
TRBJ2-7 | many | TRBV20-1 | - | CSARDPQGFIGQYF | TGCAGTGCTAGAGACCCACAGGGATTCATCGGGCAGTACTTC
TRBJ2-7 | - | TRBV5-4 | TRBD1 | CASTFGQESYEQYF | TGTGCCAGCACCTTTGGACAGGAGTCCTACGAGCAGTACTTC
TRBJ2-1 | - | TRBV12-3/TRBV12-4 | - | CASTPRREYSYNEQFF | TGTGCCAGCACCCCTCGGCGGGAATACTCCTACAATGAGCAGTTCTTC
TRBJ2-2 | many | TRBV5-1 | - | CASSLEAVTGELFF | TGCGCCAGCAGCTTGGAGGCGGTCACCGGGGAGCTGTTTTTT
TRBJ2-1 | - | TRBV10-3 | TRBD2 | CAATTSGRARNEQFF | TGTGCCGCTACAACTAGCGGGAGGGCCAGGAATGAGCAGTTCTTC
TRBJ2-1 | few | TRBV6-6 | - | CASSYLTSFEQFF | TGTGCCAGCAGTTACTTAACTAGTTTTGAGCAGTTCTTC
TRBJ1-1 | many | TRBV10-1 | TRBD1 | CASSRDRNTEAFF | TGCGCCAGCAGTAGGGACAGGAACACTGAAGCTTTCTTT
TRBJ2-6 | few | TRBV5-1 | TRBD1 | CASSLRQGLYVLTF | TGCGCCAGCAGCTTGCGACAGGGTCTTTACGTCCTGACTTTC
TRBJ2-7 | many | TRBV7-2 | - | CASRLQGQPPGEQYF | TGTGCCAGCAGGTTACAAGGACAGCCTCCGGGCGAGCAGTACTTC
TRBJ2-3 | - | TRBV6-1 | - | CASRPDRRWDTQYF | TGTGCCAGCAGACCCGACAGAAGATGGGATACGCAGTATTTT
TRBJ2-5 | - | TRBV12-3/TRBV12-4 | - | CASSDGMGGAGGQETQDF | TGTGCCAGCAGTGACGGGATGGGGGGAGCGGGCGGACAAGAGACCCAGGACTTC
TRBJ1-3 | - | TRBV7-2 | - | CANDRDNGNTIYF | TGTGCCAACGACCGGGACAACGGAAACACCATATATTTT
TRBJ1-5 | few | TRBV9 | - | CASSVEPGSGQPQHF | TGTGCCAGCAGCGTAGAACCGGGCTCGGGTCAGCCCCAGCATTTT
TRBJ2-5 | - | TRBV14 | TRBD2 | CASSQAITSGARETQYF | TGTGCCAGCAGCCAAGCGATTACTAGCGGGGCCCGGGAGACCCAGTACTTC
TRBJ2-5 | - | TRBV7-9 | TRBD2 | CASSLAGGRSETQYF | TGTGCCAGCAGCTTAGCTGGCGGGAGGTCGGAGACCCAGTACTTC
TRBJ1-1 | few | TRBV9 | - | CASSPSLNTEAFF | TGTGCCAGCAGCCCTTCTCTGAACACTGAAGCTTTCTTT
TRBJ2-5 | - | TRBV5-1 | TRBD2 | CASSLALAGVGETQYF | TGCGCCAGCAGCTTGGCACTAGCGGGAGTTGGGGAGACCCAGTACTTC
TRBJ1-4 | few | TRBV6-1 | - | CASGVGGSREKLFF | TGTGCCAGCGGAGTTGGAGGGAGTCGTGAAAAACTGTTTTTT
TRBJ2-7 | - | TRBV30 | TRBD2 | CAWSSAGGFTYEQYF | TGTGCCTGGAGTTCAGCGGGAGGCTTCACCTACGAGCAGTACTTC
TRBJ2-7 | - | TRBV29-1 | - | CSVAGRGRGAYEQYF | TGCAGCGTTGCGGGACGGGGTAGGGGGGCCTACGAGCAGTACTTC
TRBJ2-1 | many | TRBV11-3 | - | CASSYSSSYNEQFF | TGTGCCAGCAGCTATTCTAGCTCCTACAATGAGCAGTTCTTC
TRBJ2-2 | - | TRBV27 | TRBD2 | CASSLLAGGVSGELFF | TGTGCCAGCAGTCTTCTGGCGGGAGGAGTGTCCGGGGAGCTGTTTTTT
TRBJ2-5 | few | TRBV20-1 | TRBD2 | CSARGTSGSEGAQYF | TGCAGTGCTAGAGGGACTAGCGGGAGCGAAGGCGCCCAGTACTTC
TRBJ1-5 | - | TRBV6-5 | - | CASSSRAYSNQPQHF | TGTGCCAGCAGTTCCAGGGCTTATAGCAATCAGCCCCAGCATTTT
TRBJ2-2 | few | TRBV6-6 | - | CAVHTAGTGELFF | TGTGCCGTACACACGGCGGGAACCGGGGAGCTGTTTTTT
TRBJ2-7 | few | TRBV15 | TRBD2 | CATSTRDRRTSVYEQYF | TGTGCCACCAGCACCCGGGACAGAAGGACTAGCGTCTACGAGCAGTACTTC
TRBJ1-1 | few | TRBV20-1 | - | CSARDRGRYTEAFF | TGCAGTGCTAGAGATCGCGGGCGATACACTGAAGCTTTCTTT
TRBJ2-2 | few | TRBV19 | TRBD1 | CASSIDRGTSGELFF | TGTGCCAGTAGTATCGACAGGGGGACCAGCGGGGAGCTGTTTTTT
TRBJ2-7 | - | TRBV18 | - | CASSSGVGVSEQYF | TGTGCCAGCTCATCTGGTGTGGGAGTGAGTGAGCAGTACTTC
TRBJ2-5 | few | TRBV15 | - | CATSGRDQETQYF | TGTGCCACCAGCGGGCGGGACCAAGAGACCCAGTACTTC
TRBJ2-4 | few | TRBV7-2 | - | CASSLDGNVNIQYF | TGTGCCAGCAGCTTGGACGGGAACGTAAACATTCAGTACTTC
TRBJ2-7 | few | TRBV12-3/TRBV12-4 | - | CASSSATSYEQYF | TGTGCCAGCAGTTCGGCTACCTCCTACGAGCAGTACTTC
TRBJ1-3 | few | TRBV29-1 | - | CSVNYLGAGNTIYF | TGCAGCGTCAACTACCTTGGGGCCGGAAACACCATATATTTT
TRBJ2-4 | few | TRBV3-1 | - | CASSQGRGNIQYF | TGTGCCAGCAGCCAGGGGCGGGGAAACATTCAGTACTTC
TRBJ1-1 | - | TRBV18 | TRBD1 | CASSPRLQGLNTEAFF | TGTGCCAGCTCACCAAGACTACAGGGGTTGAACACTGAAGCTTTCTTT
TRBJ2-1 | - | TRBV29-1 | - | CSIEGGNEQFF | TGCAGCATAGAAGGGGGGAATGAGCAGTTCTTC
TRBJ2-7 | few | TRBV20-1 | - | CSAPRTGNSYEQYF | TGCAGTGCTCCGAGGACTGGGAACTCCTACGAGCAGTACTTC
TRBJ1-3 | - | TRBV5-5 | - | CASSLGTANTIYF | TGTGCCAGCAGCCTCGGGACGGCCAACACCATATATTTT
TRBJ2-1 | - | TRBV5-1 | TRBD2 | CASSLGVSGINEQFF | TGCGCCAGCAGCTTGGGTGTTAGCGGGATCAATGAGCAGTTCTTC
TRBJ2-2 | - | TRBV20-1 | TRBD1 | CSAPIKKTGRRELFF | TGCAGTGCTCCTATAAAAAAGACAGGGAGAAGGGAGCTGTTTTTT
TRBJ1-5 | - | TRBV6-1 | TRBD1 | CASGTSGTGNQPQHF | TGTGCCAGCGGGACCTCCGGGACAGGGAATCAGCCCCAGCATTTT
TRBJ2-2 | - | TRBV27 | - | CASSSMGAGELFF | TGTGCCAGCAGTTCTATGGGTGCCGGGGAGCTGTTTTTT
TRBJ2-5 | few | TRBV6-6 | - | CASSYSTWETQYF | TGTGCCAGCAGTTACTCGACTTGGGAGACCCAGTACTTC
TRBJ2-7 | many | TRBV7-2 | - | CASSYKLRGGRANYEQYF | TGTGCCAGCAGCTACAAACTGAGGGGGGGTAGGGCTAACTACGAGCAGTACTTC
TRBJ2-5 | - | TRBV11-2 | - | CASSPQTLGLGETQYF | TGTGCCAGCAGCCCACAGACTTTGGGGTTAGGAGAGACCCAGTACTTC
TRBJ1-5 | - | TRBV7-2 | TRBD1 | CASRGQESQPQHF | TGTGCCAGCAGAGGACAGGAGAGTCAGCCCCAGCATTTT
TRBJ2-5 | - | TRBV6-5 | - | CASSYSEGKMTQYF | TGTGCCAGCAGTTACTCGGAAGGGAAGATGACCCAGTACTTC